Sequencing of this TCR beta chain was carried out in a study of blood T cell repertoires in COVID-19. The overall study: T cells, B-cell-depleted T cells, or PBMCs supplied cDNA or gDNA.

This CDR3 is 15 amino acids long. Germline lookup yields CDR1 PRHDT and CDR2 FYEKMQ (reference sequence). V was trimmed by 5 bases and J by 0 bases, leaving 13 bases between them. This clone was picked up one time. Sequencing used immunoSEQ multiplex PCR; TCRdb keeps in-frame clones, though not all of them. The sample includes about 88,000 clones, around 90% of them seen just once. This TCR was recovered from a man aged 18 to 30 with COVID-19, enrolled during active disease. The chain couples TRBV13 to TRBJ1-1, with D maybe TRBD1 (6 bases). The material sequenced was peripheral blood. CDR3 in amino acids: CASSQNDRMNTEAFF. The CDR3 region has the DNA TGTGCCAGCAGCCAAAACGACAGGATGAACACTGAAGCTTTCTTT.